This record covers a single T cell receptor beta chain. Its antigen is undetermined. The sample belongs to a study of glioma-infiltrating T cells. The germline CDR1 and CDR2 sequences are LNHDA and SQIVND (reference sequence). The V segment lost 8 bases and the J segment 2 bases; nucleotides outside the gene matches: 4. The CDR3 has 14 amino acids. TCR alpha and beta CDR3 regions were amplified from RNA using iRepertoire nested multiplex PCR. One-step reverse transcription and amplification started from roughly 100-400 ng of tissue mRNA or PBMC total RNA. MiXCR, applied by TCRdb to the multiplex PCR reads, yields one record per CDR3 protein. The profile shows 100,000 to 150,000 distinct CDR3 sequences, approximately 26% of them singletons. General study points: CDR3 overlap between tissue and blood was very small.

Specimen: glioma tissue, nonneoplastic brain tissue, or PBMCs (not recorded which). The TCR sequence derives from a human donor with low-grade glioma or glioblastoma, undergoing nonglioma brain surgery, or in good health (not recorded which). V is TRBV19 and J is TRBJ2-1; 9 nucleotides match TRBD2. The chain's CDR3 is CASFSGGPYNEQFF. In DNA, the CDR3 is TGTGCCAGTTTTAGCGGGGGCCCCTACAATGAGCAGTTCTTC.